This TCR beta chain stems from a study of shared clonotypes between healthy human individuals (dated by TCRdb to 2018 to 2021). General notes on the study: The cohort comprised a couple of women and three men aged 18 to 49 years. Libraries were prepared and TCR repertoires were sequenced by different laboratories using diverse techniques, in order to increase sequencing depth and limit assay-specific biases. For each donor, CD4 naive and CD4 memory were each given three plates, CD8 naive was given two plates, and CD8 memory was given one plate. Between about 0.85 and 9.5 billion PBMCs per donor were obtained by leukapheresis. To estimate repertoire size and how much clonotype sharing occurs between individuals, the study deeply sequenced the blood TCR repertoires of five healthy adults. What the authors observed across the whole study: The genetic and exposure-history diversity represented was limited by the small number of donors. Based on pairwise subsampling, the degree of clonotype sharing among donors was expected to be affected by sequencing depth. Sharing across several donors was observed for approximately 4.6% of naive CD4, 3.5% of naive CD8, 2% to 2.5% of memory CD4, and around 0.42% of memory CD8 clonotypes. Only blood was sampled, and tissue TCR repertoires likely differ from those in blood. Higher generation probabilities were observed for clonotypes shared by all four sorted-subset donors than for non-shared clonotypes. Naive subsets generally had larger estimated clonotype richness than memory subsets. Even with the large sequencing depth, rarefaction of the sorted-subset datasets indicated that sequencing was incomplete.

As concerns this clone: Which antigen it targets is not known. Base qualities are missing; no much larger clone stands one base away.

The donors were healthy, HIV-negative adults with no recently reported acute infections or vaccinations. Only Caucasian adults living in Nashville, Tennessee, USA were represented among the donors. CD4+ T cells were enriched by magnetic negative selection, after which naive cells were positively selected on CD45RA and the negative fraction was taken as the memory subset. Blood was collected by leukapheresis, and PBMCs were isolated by Ficoll-Histopaque density gradient centrifugation and then cryopreserved in liquid nitrogen vapor phase. Analytical flow cytometry was used to check the purity and quantity of every magnetically sorted T cell population. Each sorted fraction had its genomic DNA isolated and then quantified by UV absorbance on a Nanodrop 2000c. TCR CDR3 regions were amplified from genomic DNA by multiplex PCR using the deep immunoSEQ assay. For each cell subset, the extracted genomic DNA was distributed evenly across all wells of several immunoSEQ 96-well plates, and each plate served as one replicate. Each replicate PCR for sorted subsets received around 210 ng genomic DNA, equal to around 32,000 T cell genomes. Purified libraries were measured with a Qubit 3.0 fluorometer, size-checked on a Bioanalyzer 2100, and measured again with the KAPA Library Quantification kit. Every immunoSEQ 96-well plate was sequenced on a separate single-read 150-cycle Illumina NextSeq 550 flow cell. The authors' analysis ran thus. Because the immunoSEQ output held only junctional sequences and lacked quality scores, the filtering could not match the filtering applied to full-length reads. Sequences were annotated with PyIR, a Python wrapper for IgBLAST v1.9, and V/J genes and CDR3 were assigned using IMGT germline references. Reads were removed for weak V/J assignments (E-value above 1e-6), missing CDR3, stop codons, out-of-frame junctions, or ambiguous translated residues. V3J clonotypes were defined as sequences sharing an identical inferred V gene, J gene, and CDR3 amino acid sequence. Percentage overlap between repertoires was calculated by dividing the number of shared unique clonotypes by the size of the smaller repertoire. Repertoire richness was assessed with RTK rarefaction, the Chao1 estimator, and Recon v2.1 estimates of unobserved clonotypes. Generation probabilities were computed with OLGA for all TCRbeta clonotypes obtained by the gDNA method from four donors. Held by TCRdb, this immuneACCESS table contains in-frame sequences only and omits some clones. Under half of the omission traces to an unresolved V gene where checked; the cause of the rest is unknown. V and J calls and clone size are as listed in that table; D and trimming were resolved from the DNA. Across this sample there are 2 million to 3 million clones, with roughly nine tenths seen only once. The ten most abundant clones make up about 0.13% of the sample.

This sequence was found in a man aged 18-30 years in good health. Sequenced input: naive CD4+ T cells sorted from blood. The sample's cell subset or site label, decoded: CD45RA+ positively selected.

In nucleotides, the sequence is TGTGCCAGCACCACCGGGGGCGTTGGGACTGAAGCTTTCTTT. Translated, this gives CASTTGGVGTEAFF. Here the chain combines TRBV28 and TRBJ1-1; perhaps TRBD1 is the D gene, with 6 bases matching. Looking up the germline V gene yields CDR1 MDHEN and CDR2 SYDVKM. The CDR3 runs 14 residues from the cysteine to the phenylalanine. Only CDR3 DNA remains: 42 bases, in frame from the first base. A distance of 17 bases separates the germline ends of V and J, which lose 7 bases and 5 bases respectively.